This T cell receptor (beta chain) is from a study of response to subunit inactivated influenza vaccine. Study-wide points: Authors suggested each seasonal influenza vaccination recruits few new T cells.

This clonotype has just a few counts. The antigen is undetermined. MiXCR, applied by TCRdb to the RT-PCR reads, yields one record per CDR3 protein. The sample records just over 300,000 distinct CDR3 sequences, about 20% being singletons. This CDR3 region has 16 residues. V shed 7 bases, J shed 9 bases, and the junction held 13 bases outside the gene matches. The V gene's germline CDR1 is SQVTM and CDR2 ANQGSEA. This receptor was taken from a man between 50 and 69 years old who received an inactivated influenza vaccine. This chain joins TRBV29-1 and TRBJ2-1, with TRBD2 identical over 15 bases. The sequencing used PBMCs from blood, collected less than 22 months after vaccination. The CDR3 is CSAPLGLAGGPGEQFF. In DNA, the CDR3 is TGCAGCGCGCCCCTGGGACTAGCGGGAGGCCCTGGTGAGCAGTTCTTC.